This passage covers 16 T cell receptor beta chains from one sample sequenced in a study of T-cell memory formation after mild COVID-19. TCRdb re-derived calls from the 5' RACE reads in MiXCR, one entry per CDR3 protein. The repertoire has a few hundred thousand distinct CDR3 sequences, approximately 10% of them found once; the top ten carry approximately 2.8%. Sequencing was done on a sample of PBMCs or a T cell subset sorted from them (not recorded which). The receptors derive from a young man who had mild COVID-19 (a few samples of this study predate the infection). Cell type and time point are not known.

The V and J genes are TRBV20-1 and TRBJ1-1, with 7 nucleotides matching TRBD1. CDR1 and CDR2 from the germline V gene are DFQATT and SNEGSKA (reference sequence). V lost 6 bases and J lost 0; bases outside the gene matches: 7. The CDR3 totals 14 residues. CDR3 sequence: CSARRGQLNTEAFF. The CDR3 DNA reads TGCAGTGCAAGACGGGGACAGCTGAACACTGAAGCTTTCTTT.

V is TRBV7-2 and J is TRBJ2-3; D is undetermined. Trimming left V 5 bases short and J 2 bases short, with 11 bases between. The CDR3 runs to 14 residues. Germline V gene data show CDR1 as SGHTA and CDR2 as FQGNSA. CDR3 protein: CASSIGRNTDTQYF. In nucleotides, the CDR3 is TGTGCCAGCAGCATCGGCAGGAACACAGATACGCAGTATTTT.

Concerning this clonotype: A junction end diverges from the germline sequence, so it may reflect a read error. This chain uses TRBV5-6 with TRBJ1-3, with TRBD1 matching 7 bases. Per germline, CDR1 SGHDT and CDR2 YYEEEE. This CDR3 has 14 amino acids. DNA of the CDR3: TGTGCCAGCATGCGGACAGGTCTAGGAAGCACCATATATTTT. This encodes CASMRTGLGSTIYF.

This clonotype was observed a few times. At one boundary the junction diverges from the germline segment, which might be a read error. The chain recombines TRBV27 with TRBJ2-2; D remains ambiguous. Germline V lookup: CDR1 MNHEY, CDR2 SMNVEV (reference sequence). CDR3 size: 16 residues. In DNA, the CDR3 is TGCACCAGCAGTTCGGATCTACGACCGAACACCGGGGAGCTGTTTTTT. The encoded protein is CTSSSDLRPNTGELFF.

A few counts support this clonotype. The V and J genes are TRBV7-8 and TRBJ1-2; unclear D gene. This CDR3 has 13 residues. V lost 1 base and J lost 1, with 4 bases in between. Germline V gene sequence: CDR1 SGHVS, CDR2 FQNEAQ. CDR3 region: CASSLEINYGYTF. In DNA form, the CDR3 reads TGTGCCAGCAGCTTAGAGATTAACTATGGCTACACCTTC. The complete variable domain, with remaining parts taken from reference TRBV7-8 and TRBJ1-2, reads GAGVSQSPRYKVAKRGQDVALRCDPISGHVSLFWYQQALGQGPEFLTYFQNEAQLDKSGLPSDRFFAERPEGSVSTLKIQRTQQEDSAVYLCASSLEINYGYTFGSGTRLTVV.

This chain connects TRBV7-3 to TRBJ2-3; D is perhaps TRBD2 (7 bases). CDR1 and CDR2 from the germline V gene are SGHTA and FQGTGA. The CDR3 is made up of 14 amino acids. The V end was cut by 4 bases, the J end by 2 bases, with 10 bases between. The CDR3 reads CASSWRGPTDTQYF. In DNA, the CDR3 is TGTGCCAGCAGCTGGCGGGGGCCCACAGATACGCAGTATTTT.

This clonotype appeared a few times. This chain connects TRBV11-2 to TRBJ2-5; no reliable D call. V lost 4 bases and J 2 bases, leaving 11 bases between the germline ends. The CDR3 length is 14 residues. Germline lookup yields CDR1 SGHAT and CDR2 FQNNGV. The CDR3 loop is CASSSGPIQETQYF. Written as DNA, the CDR3 is TGTGCCAGCAGCTCGGGCCCGATTCAAGAGACCCAGTACTTC.

This clonotype was found a few times. The chain employs TRBV7-2 and TRBJ2-5; a weak D match, TRBD1 (6 bases). Trimming took 3 bases from V and 5 from J, leaving 13 bases between them. Germline lookup yields CDR1 SGHTA and CDR2 FQGNSA. The CDR3 loop spans 14 amino acids. CDR3 protein: CASSLTTGSETQYF. CDR3 bases: TGTGCCAGCAGCTTGACAACAGGGTCGGAGACCCAGTACTTC.

V usage is TRBV6-5 and J usage is TRBJ1-3; D remains unclear. Deletions cut 6 bases from V and 2 bases from J, with 8 bases between. Looked up from germline, CDR1 is MNHEY and CDR2 is SVGAGI. The CDR3 contains 13 residues. CDR3 amino acids: CASRSIPGNTIYF. The DNA for the CDR3 is TGTGCCAGCAGATCGATACCTGGAAACACCATATATTTT.

Ten or more counts support this clonotype. The chain carries TRBV7-8 and TRBJ2-5; D is perhaps TRBD2 (6 bases). This CDR3 region has 15 residues. Trimming stripped 5 bases from V and 5 bases from J, with 18 bases between. The germline gives CDR1 SGHVS, CDR2 FQNEAQ. The CDR3 loop reads CASSTSAARGETQYF. The CDR3 DNA reads TGTGCCAGCAGCACCTCCGCGGCCCGGGGGGAGACCCAGTACTTC.

This clonotype turned up a few times. This chain joins TRBV12-3 or TRBV12-4 and TRBJ2-5; 9 bases match TRBD2. The trim removed 8 bases at V and 1 base at J, leaving 5 bases unmatched. The CDR3 extends over 14 amino acids. CDR3 sequence reads: CASGNSGGQETQYF. The CDR3 nucleotides are TGTGCCAGCGGAAATAGCGGGGGCCAAGAGACCCAGTACTTC.

This clonotype was counted a few times. The rearrangement uses TRBV4-3 and TRBJ1-5, with D perhaps matching TRBD1 (5 bases). The CDR3 extends over 15 amino acids. Trimming shortened V by 1 base and J by 5 bases, and 12 bases separated the two germline ends. Germline V gives CDR1 LGHNA, CDR2 YSLEER. CDR3 region: CASSQGPGGYQPQHF. The CDR3 coding sequence is TGCGCCAGCAGCCAAGGGCCGGGGGGATATCAGCCCCAGCATTTT.

The chain is built from TRBV5-5 and TRBJ2-1; D is uncertain. Between the trimmed V and J ends, which lost 2 bases and 8 bases, there was a span of 5 bases. The CDR3 is made up of 11 amino acids. Looked up from germline, CDR1 is SGHKS and CDR2 is YYEKEE (reference sequence). CDR3 region: CASSFMDEQFF. CDR3 bases: TGTGCCAGCAGCTTCATGGATGAGCAGTTCTTC.

This clonotype has ten or more counts. This sequence joins TRBV7-9 and TRBJ1-1, with D perhaps TRBD1 (6 bases). V lost 10 bases and J 1 base, leaving 7 bases between the germline ends. The CDR3 contains 11 residues. CDR1 and CDR2 (germline): SEHNR, FQNEAQ (reference sequence). CDR3 in DNA: TGTGCCACACAGGGGAACACTGAAGCTTTCTTT. Amino acids: CATQGNTEAFF.

The V gene is TRBV3-1, the J gene TRBJ2-5, with TRBD1 as a possible D gene (5 bases). The V end was cut by 0 bases, the J end by 2 bases, with 7 bases between. Per the germline V gene, CDR1 is LGHDT and CDR2 is YNNKEL (reference sequence). The CDR3 is made up of 14 amino acids. Written as DNA, the CDR3 is TGTGCCAGCAGCCAAGAGGGGCGGCAAGAGACCCAGTACTTC. Translated: CASSQEGRQETQYF.

This clonotype has a handful of counts. This chain connects TRBV5-5 to TRBJ1-5; D gene uncertain. Trimming shortened V by 5 bases and J by 8 bases, and 14 bases separated the two germline ends. This CDR3 spans 13 amino acids. Germline loops: CDR1 SGHKS, CDR2 YYEKEE (reference sequence). CDR3 region: CASRRTLLEPQHF. The DNA of the CDR3 is TGTGCCAGCAGGAGGACCCTTTTGGAGCCCCAGCATTTT.